Below are 8 T cell receptor beta chains sequenced from a single sample in a study of cytomegalovirus exposure and HLA in healthy donors. Here immunoSEQ multiplex PCR was the method, and the copy in TCRdb shows in-frame clones only, minus some. The sample lists under 65,000 clones, 90% to 95% seen once, with roughly 6% in the top ten. The material sequenced was PBMCs. The receptors come from a woman between 18 and 29 years old in good health and CMV-seropositive.

This clone appeared a single time. CDR3 amino acids: CASSPSGGAADTQYF. In DNA form, the CDR3 reads TGTGCCAGCAGCCCCAGCGGGGGGGCAGCAGATACGCAGTATTTT. V gene TRBV7-3 combines with J gene TRBJ2-3; 10 bases align to TRBD2. V lost 5 bases and J lost 4; bases outside the gene matches: 6. Germline V gives CDR1 SGHTA, CDR2 FQGTGA. The CDR3 consists of 15 residues. Looking up the rest from reference TRBV7-3 and TRBJ2-3 gives the full variable domain: GAGVSQTPSNKVTEKGKYVELRCDPISGHTALYWYRQSLGQGPEFLIYFQGTGAADDSGLPNDRFFAVRPEGSVSTLKIQRTERGDSAVYLCASSPSGGAADTQYFGPGTRLTVL.

The chain recombines TRBV6-1 with TRBJ2-7, with D uncertain. There are 14 residues in the CDR3. V gave up 0 bases and J gave up 6 bases, with 12 bases separating them. Germline CDR1 reads MNHNS; CDR2 reads SASEGT. CDR3 nucleotides: TGTGCCAGCAGTGAAGCCATTGGAGAGCGCGAGCAGTACTTC. It specifies CASSEAIGEREQYF.

The chain carries TRBV10-3 and TRBJ2-2; D perhaps matches TRBD2 (6 bases). Trimming took 10 bases from V and 2 from J, leaving 14 bases between them. CDR1 is ENHRY, CDR2 SYGVKD, per germline. The CDR3 runs 14 residues. The CDR3 reads CATTGLNNTGELFF. CDR3 nucleotides: TGTGCCACCACAGGACTAAATAACACCGGGGAGCTGTTTTTT.

The gene calls are TRBV14 and TRBJ2-1; maybe TRBD2 (5 bases). This CDR3 is 13 amino acids long. Trimming stripped 0 bases from V and 9 bases from J, with 9 bases between. Germline CDR1 and CDR2: SGHDN and FVKESK. CDR3 residues: CASSQERVGEQFF. The CDR3 DNA follows: TGTGCCAGCAGCCAAGAGAGGGTTGGTGAGCAGTTCTTC.

The chain has TRBV7-2 and TRBJ2-7, with TRBD2 matching 10 bases. Trimming took 5 bases from V and 2 from J; bases not matched to a gene: 12. Germline loops: CDR1 SGHTA, CDR2 FQGNSA. This CDR3 has 17 residues. Here the CDR3 DNA reads TGTGCCAGCAGCCCTCGCCCAGCGGGGGGGGTGACCTACGAGCAGTACTTC. Amino acids: CASSPRPAGGVTYEQYF.

The chain employs TRBV7-9 and TRBJ1-2; 8 bases are shared with TRBD1. The junction had 12 bases not matched to a gene; V was cut back by 5 bases and J by 7 bases. Germline loops: CDR1 SEHNR, CDR2 FQNEAQ (reference sequence). This CDR3 has 15 amino acids. The CDR3 here is CASSPQMDRAGGYTF. CDR3 nucleotide sequence: TGTGCCAGCAGCCCCCAAATGGACAGGGCGGGTGGCTACACCTTC.

J is TRBJ2-7 and V is TRBV21-1; TRBD2, as called in the table, went unchecked against the DNA. TRBV21-1 is flagged as a pseudogene. The CDR3 covers 17 residues. As DNA, the CDR3 is TGTGCCAGCAGCAAAGGTCGCGCAGGGACTAGCGGGGTCGAGCAGTACTTC. Protein product: CASSKGRAGTSGVEQYF.

CDR3 nucleotides: TGTGCCAGCAGTTCCGGACTAGCGGGACTCTCCTACGAGCAGTACTTC. Its protein product is CASSSGLAGLSYEQYF. The gene calls are TRBV5-6 and TRBJ2-7; 12 nucleotides line up with TRBD2. CDR1 is SGHDT and CDR2 is YYEEEE in the germline V gene. This CDR3 is 16 amino acids long. V trimming: 5 bases; J trimming: 0 bases; junction bases outside the gene matches: 6. The complete variable domain, with remaining parts taken from reference TRBV5-6 and TRBJ2-7, reads DAGVTQSPTHLIKTRGQQVTLRCSPKSGHDTVSWYQQALGQGPQFIFQYYEEEERQRGNFPDRFSGHQFPNYSSELNVNALLLGDSALYLCASSSGLAGLSYEQYFGPGTRLTVT.